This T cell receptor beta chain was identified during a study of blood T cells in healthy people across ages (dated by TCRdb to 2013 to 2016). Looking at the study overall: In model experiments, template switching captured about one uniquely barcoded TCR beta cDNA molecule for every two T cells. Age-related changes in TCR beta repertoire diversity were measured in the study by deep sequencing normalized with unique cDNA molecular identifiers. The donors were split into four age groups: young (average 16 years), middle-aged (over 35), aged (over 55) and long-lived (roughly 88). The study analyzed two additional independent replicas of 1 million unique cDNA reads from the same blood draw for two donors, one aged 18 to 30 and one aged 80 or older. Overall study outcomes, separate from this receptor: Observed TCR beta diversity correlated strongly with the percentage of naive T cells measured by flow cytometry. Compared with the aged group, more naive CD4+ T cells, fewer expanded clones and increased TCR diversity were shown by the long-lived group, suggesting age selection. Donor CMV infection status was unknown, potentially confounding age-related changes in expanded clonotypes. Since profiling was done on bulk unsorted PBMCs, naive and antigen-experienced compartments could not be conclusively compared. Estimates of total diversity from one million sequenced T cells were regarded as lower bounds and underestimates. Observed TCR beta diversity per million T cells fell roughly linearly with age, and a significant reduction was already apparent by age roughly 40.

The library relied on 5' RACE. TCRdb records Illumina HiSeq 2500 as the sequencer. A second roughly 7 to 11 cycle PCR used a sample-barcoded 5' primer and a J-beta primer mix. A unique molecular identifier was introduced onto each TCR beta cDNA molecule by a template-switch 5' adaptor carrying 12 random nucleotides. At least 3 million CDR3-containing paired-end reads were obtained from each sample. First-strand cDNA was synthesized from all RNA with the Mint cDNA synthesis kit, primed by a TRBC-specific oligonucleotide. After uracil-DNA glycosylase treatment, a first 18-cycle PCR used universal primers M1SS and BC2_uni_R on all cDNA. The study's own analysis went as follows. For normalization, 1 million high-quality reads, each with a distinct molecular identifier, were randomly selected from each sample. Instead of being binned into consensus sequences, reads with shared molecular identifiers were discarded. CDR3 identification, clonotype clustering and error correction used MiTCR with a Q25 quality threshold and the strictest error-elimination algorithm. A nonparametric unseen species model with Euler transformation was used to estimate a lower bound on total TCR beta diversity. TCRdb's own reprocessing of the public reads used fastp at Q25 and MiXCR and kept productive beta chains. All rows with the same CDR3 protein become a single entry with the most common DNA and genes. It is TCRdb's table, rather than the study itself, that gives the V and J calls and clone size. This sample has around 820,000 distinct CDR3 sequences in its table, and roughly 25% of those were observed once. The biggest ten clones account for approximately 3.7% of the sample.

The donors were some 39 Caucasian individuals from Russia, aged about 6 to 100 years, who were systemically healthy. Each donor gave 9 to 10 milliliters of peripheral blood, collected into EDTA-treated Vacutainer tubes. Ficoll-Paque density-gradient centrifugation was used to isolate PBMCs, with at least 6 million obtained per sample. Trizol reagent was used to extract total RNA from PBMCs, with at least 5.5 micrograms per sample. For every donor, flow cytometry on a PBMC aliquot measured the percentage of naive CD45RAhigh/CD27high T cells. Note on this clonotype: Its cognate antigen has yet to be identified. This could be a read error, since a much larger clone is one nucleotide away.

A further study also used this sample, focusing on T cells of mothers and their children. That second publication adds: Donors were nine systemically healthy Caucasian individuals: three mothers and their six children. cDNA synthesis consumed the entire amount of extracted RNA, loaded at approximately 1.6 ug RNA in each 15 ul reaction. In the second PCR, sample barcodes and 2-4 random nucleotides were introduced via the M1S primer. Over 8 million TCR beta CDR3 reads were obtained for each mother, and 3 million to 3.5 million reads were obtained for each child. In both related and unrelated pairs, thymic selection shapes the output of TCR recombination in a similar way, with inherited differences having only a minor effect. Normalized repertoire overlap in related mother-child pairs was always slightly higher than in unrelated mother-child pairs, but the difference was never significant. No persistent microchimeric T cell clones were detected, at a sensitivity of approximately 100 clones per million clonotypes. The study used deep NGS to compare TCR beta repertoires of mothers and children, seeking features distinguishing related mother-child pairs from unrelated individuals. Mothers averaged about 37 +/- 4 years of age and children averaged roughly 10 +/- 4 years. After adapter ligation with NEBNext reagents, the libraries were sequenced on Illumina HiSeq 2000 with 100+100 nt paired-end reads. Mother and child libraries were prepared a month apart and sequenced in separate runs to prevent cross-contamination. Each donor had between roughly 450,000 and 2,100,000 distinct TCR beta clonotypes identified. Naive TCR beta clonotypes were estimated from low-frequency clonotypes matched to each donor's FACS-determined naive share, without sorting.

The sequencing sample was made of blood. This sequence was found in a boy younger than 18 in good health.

For the CDR3, the sequence is CASRLTARDRGPGTEVFF. The DNA reads as follows: TGTGCCAGCAGACTAACCGCCCGGGACAGGGGGCCGGGCACTGAAGTTTTCTTT. The chain uses TRBV6-2 or TRBV6-3 and TRBJ1-1; 12 bases in the junction line up with TRBD1. CDR1 and CDR2 were assigned from the germline V gene as MNHEY and SVGEGT. From cysteine to phenylalanine, the CDR3 is 18 amino acids long. Left in the record is the CDR3 DNA by itself, 54 bases read in frame from the first base.